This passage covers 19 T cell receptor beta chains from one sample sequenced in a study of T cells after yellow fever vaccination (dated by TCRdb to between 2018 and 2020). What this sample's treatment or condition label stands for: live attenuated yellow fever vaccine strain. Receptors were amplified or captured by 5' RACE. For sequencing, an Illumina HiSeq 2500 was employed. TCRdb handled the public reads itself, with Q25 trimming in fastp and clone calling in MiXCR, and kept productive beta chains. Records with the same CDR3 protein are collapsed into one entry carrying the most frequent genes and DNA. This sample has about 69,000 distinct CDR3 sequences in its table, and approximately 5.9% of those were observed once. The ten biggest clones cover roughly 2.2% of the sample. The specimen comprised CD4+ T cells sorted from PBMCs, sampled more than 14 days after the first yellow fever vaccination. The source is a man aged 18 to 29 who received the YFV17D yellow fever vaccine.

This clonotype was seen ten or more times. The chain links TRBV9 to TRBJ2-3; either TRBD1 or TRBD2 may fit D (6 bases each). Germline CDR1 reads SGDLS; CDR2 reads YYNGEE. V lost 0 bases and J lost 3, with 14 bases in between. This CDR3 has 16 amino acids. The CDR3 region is CASSVEGGLRTDTQYF. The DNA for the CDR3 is TGTGCCAGCAGCGTAGAGGGGGGCCTGAGAACAGATACGCAGTATTTT.

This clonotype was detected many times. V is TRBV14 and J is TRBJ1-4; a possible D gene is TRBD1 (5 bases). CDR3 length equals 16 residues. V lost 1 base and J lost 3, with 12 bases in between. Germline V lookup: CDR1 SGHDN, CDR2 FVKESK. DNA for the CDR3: TGTGCCAGCAGCCAAGTCGGAGGGGCTCCTAATGAAAAACTGTTTTTT. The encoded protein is CASSQVGGAPNEKLFF.

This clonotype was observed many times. The CDR3 is CASSLQDASEAFF. CDR3 bases: TGTGCCAGCAGCTTACAGGACGCGAGTGAAGCTTTCTTT. The chain is built from TRBV7-9 and TRBJ1-1; D unresolved. The CDR3 spans 13 residues. Germline-derived CDR1 and CDR2 are SEHNR and FQNEAQ (reference sequence). Trimming removed 2 bases at V and 7 bases at J, with 11 bases between.

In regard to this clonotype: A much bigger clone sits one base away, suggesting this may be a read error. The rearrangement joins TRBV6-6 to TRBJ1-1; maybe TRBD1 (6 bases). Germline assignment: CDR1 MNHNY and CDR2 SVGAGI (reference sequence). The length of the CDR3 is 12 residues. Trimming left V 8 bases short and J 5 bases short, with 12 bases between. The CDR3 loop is CASVRRGTEAFF. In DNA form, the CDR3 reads TGTGCCAGCGTCAGGAGGGGGACTGAAGCTTTCTTT.

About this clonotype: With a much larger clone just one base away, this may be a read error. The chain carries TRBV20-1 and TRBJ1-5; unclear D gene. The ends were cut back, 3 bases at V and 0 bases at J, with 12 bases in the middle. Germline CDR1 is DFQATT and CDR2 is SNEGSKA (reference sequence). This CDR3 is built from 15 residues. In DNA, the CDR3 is TGCAGTGCTAGCACCAGCGGCTATAGCAATCAGCCCCAGCATTTT. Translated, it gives CSASTSGYSNQPQHF.

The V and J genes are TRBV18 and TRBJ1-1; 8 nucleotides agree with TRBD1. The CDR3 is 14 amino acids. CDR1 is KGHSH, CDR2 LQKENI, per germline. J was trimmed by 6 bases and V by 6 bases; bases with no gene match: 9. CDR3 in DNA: TGTGCCAGCTCGCGCGGACAGGGACTCGCTGAAGCTTTCTTT. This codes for CASSRGQGLAEAFF. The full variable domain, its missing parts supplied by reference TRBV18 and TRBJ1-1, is NAGVMQNPRHLVRRRGQEARLRCSPMKGHSHVYWYRQLPEEGLKFMVYLQKENIIDESGMPKERFSAEFPKEGPSILRIQQVVRGDSAAYFCASSRGQGLAEAFFGQGTRLTVV.

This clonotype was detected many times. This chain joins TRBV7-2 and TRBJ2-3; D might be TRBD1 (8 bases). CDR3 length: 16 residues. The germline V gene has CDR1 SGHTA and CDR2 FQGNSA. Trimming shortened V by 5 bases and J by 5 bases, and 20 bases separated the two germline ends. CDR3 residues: CASSPTGGAGVDTQYF. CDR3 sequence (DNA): TGTGCCAGCAGCCCCACAGGGGGGGCTGGGGTAGATACGCAGTATTTT.

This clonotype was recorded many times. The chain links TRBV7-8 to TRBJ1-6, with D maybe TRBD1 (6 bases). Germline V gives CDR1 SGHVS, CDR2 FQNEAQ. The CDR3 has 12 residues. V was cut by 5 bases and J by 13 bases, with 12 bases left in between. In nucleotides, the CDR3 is TGTGCCAGCAGCCCGCGGGGGGCGCCCCTCCACTTT. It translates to CASSPRGAPLHF.

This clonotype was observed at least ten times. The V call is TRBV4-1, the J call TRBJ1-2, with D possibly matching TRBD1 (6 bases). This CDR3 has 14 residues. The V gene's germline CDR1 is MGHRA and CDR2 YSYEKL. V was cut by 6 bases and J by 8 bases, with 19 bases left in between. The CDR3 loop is CASRRKGGTDGYTF. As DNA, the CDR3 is TGCGCCAGCAGGCGAAAGGGGGGGACTGACGGCTACACCTTC.

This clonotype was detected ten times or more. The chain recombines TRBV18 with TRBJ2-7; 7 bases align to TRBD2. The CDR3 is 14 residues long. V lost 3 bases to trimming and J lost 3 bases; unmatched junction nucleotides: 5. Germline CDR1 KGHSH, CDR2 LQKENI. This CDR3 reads CASSPGGGVYEQYF. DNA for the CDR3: TGTGCCAGCTCACCGGGCGGGGGAGTCTACGAGCAGTACTTC.

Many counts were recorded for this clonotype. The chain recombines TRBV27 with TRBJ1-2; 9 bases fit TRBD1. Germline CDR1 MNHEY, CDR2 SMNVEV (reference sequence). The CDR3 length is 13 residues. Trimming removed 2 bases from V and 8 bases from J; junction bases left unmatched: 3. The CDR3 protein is CASSLTGGWGYTF. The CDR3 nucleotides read TGTGCCAGCAGTTTAACAGGGGGCTGGGGCTACACCTTC.

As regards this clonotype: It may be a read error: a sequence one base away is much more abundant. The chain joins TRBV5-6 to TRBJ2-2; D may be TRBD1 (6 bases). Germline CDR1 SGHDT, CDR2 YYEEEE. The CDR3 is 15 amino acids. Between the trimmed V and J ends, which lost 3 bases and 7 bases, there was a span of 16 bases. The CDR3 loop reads CASSYALMGHGELFF. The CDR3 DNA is TGTGCCAGCAGCTATGCGCTGATGGGACACGGGGAGCTGTTTTTT.

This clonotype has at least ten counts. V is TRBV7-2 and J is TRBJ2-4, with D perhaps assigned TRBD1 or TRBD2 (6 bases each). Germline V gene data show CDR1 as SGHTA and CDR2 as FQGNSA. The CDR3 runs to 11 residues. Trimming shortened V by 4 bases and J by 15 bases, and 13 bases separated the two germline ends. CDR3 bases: TGTGCCAGCAGCTCCTCGGGGGCGCGGTACTTC. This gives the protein CASSSSGARYF.

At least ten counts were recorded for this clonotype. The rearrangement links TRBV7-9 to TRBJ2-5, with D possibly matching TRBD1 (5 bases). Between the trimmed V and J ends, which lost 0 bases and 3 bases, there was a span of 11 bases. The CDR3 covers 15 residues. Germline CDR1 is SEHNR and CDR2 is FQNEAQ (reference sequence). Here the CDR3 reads CASSLAETEKETQYF. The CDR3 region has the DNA TGTGCCAGCAGCTTAGCTGAGACAGAAAAAGAGACCCAGTACTTC. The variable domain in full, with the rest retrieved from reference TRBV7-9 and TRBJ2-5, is DTGVSQNPRHKITKRGQNVTFRCDPISEHNRLYWYRQTLGQGPEFLTYFQNEAQLEKSRLLSDRFSAERPKGSFSTLEIQRTEQGDSAMYLCASSLAETEKETQYFGPGTRLLVL.

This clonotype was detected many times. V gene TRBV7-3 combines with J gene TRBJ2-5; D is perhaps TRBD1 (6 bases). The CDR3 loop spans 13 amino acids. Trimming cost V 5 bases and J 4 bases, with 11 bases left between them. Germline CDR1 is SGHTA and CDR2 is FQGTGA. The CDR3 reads CASSPQGRETQYF. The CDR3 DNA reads TGTGCCAGCAGCCCACAGGGAAGAGAGACCCAGTACTTC.

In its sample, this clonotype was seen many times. The CDR3 spells CASSHGGGGYEQYF. CDR3 nucleotides: TGTGCCAGCTCTCACGGAGGGGGAGGCTACGAGCAGTACTTC. The V call is TRBV18, the J call TRBJ2-7; either TRBD1 or TRBD2 may supply D (6 bases each). The V gene lost 6 bases and the J gene lost 3 bases, with 15 bases spanning the gap. Germline-derived CDR1 and CDR2 are KGHSH and LQKENI. The CDR3 spans 14 residues. Supplemented by reference TRBV18 and TRBJ2-7, the full variable domain reads NAGVMQNPRHLVRRRGQEARLRCSPMKGHSHVYWYRQLPEEGLKFMVYLQKENIIDESGMPKERFSAEFPKEGPSILRIQQVVRGDSAAYFCASSHGGGGYEQYFGPGTRLTVT.

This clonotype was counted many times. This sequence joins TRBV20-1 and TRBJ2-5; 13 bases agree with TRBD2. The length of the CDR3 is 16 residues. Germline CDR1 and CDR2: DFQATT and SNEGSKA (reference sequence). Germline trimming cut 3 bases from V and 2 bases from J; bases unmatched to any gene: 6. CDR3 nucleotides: TGCAGTGCTAGGGGGACTAGCGGGATCCATCAAGAGACCCAGTACTTC. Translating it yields CSARGTSGIHQETQYF.

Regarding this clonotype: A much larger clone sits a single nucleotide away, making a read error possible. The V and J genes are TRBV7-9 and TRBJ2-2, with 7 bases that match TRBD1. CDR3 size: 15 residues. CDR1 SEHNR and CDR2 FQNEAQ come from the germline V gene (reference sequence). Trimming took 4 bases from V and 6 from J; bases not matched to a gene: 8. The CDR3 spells CASSYDRVVSGELFF. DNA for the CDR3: TGTGCCAGCAGCTACGACAGGGTAGTCTCCGGGGAGCTGTTTTTT.

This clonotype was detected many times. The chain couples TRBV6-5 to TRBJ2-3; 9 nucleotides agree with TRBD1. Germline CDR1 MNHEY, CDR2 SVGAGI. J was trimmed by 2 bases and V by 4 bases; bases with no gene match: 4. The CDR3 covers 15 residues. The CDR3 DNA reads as TGTGCCAGCAGTTTACAGGGGGCGATCACAGATACGCAGTATTTT. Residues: CASSLQGAITDTQYF.